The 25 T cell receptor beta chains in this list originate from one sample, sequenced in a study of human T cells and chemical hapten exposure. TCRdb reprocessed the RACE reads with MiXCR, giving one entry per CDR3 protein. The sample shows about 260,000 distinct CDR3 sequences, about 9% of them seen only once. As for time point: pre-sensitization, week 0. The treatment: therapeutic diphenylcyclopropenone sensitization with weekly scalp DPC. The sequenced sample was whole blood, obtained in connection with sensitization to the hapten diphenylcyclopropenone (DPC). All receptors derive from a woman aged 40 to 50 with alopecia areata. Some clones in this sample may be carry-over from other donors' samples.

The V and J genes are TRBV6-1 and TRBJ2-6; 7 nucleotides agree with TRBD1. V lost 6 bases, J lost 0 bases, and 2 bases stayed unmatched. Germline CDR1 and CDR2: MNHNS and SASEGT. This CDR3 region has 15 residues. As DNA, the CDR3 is TGTGCCAGCAGGCGACAGGGCTCTGGGGCCAACGTCCTGACTTTC. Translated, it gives CASRRQGSGANVLTF.

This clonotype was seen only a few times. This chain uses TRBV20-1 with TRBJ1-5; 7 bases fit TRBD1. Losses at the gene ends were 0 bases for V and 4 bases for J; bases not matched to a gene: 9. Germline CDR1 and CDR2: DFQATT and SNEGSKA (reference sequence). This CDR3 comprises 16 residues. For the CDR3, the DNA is TGCAGTGCTAGAGAGGAATCTTGGGACAGAAATCAGCCCCAGCATTTT. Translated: CSAREESWDRNQPQHF.

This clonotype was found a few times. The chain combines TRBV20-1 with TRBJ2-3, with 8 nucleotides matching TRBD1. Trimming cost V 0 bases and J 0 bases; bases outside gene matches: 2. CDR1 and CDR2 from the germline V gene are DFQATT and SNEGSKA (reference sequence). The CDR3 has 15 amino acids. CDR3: CSARDWTGSTDTQYF. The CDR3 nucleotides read TGCAGTGCTAGAGATTGGACAGGGAGCACAGATACGCAGTATTTT.

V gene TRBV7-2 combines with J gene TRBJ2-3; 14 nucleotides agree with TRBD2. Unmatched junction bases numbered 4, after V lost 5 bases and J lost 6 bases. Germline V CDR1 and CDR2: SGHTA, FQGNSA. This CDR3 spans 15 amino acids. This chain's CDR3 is CASSRTSGGRDTQYF. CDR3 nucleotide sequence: TGTGCCAGCAGCAGGACTAGCGGGGGGCGTGATACGCAGTATTTT.

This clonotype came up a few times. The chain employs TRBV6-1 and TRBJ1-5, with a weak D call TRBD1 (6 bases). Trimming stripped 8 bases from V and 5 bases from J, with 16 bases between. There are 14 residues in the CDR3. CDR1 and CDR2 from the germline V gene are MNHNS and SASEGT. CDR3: CASETGFADQPQHF. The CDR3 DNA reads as TGTGCCAGCGAGACAGGCTTCGCAGATCAGCCCCAGCATTTT.

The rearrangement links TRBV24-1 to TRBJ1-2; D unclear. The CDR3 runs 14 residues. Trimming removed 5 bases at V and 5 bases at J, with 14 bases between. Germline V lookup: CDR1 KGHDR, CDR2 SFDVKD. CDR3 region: CATSGQTGAYGYTF. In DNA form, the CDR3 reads TGTGCCACCAGTGGGCAGACTGGAGCTTATGGCTACACCTTC.

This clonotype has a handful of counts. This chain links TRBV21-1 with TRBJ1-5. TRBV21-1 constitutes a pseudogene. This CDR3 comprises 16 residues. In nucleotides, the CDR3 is TGTGCCAGCAGCAAAGAGGGAGGGGACCTTAATCAGCCCCAGCATTTT. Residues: CASSKEGGDLNQPQHF.

The CDR3 here is CASSYLGLANEQFF. The CDR3 DNA sequence: TGTGCCAGCAGTTACCTGGGACTAGCCAATGAGCAGTTCTTC. V gene TRBV6-2 or TRBV6-3 combines with J gene TRBJ2-1; 9 nucleotides align to TRBD2. The CDR3 covers 14 residues. The V segment lost 2 bases and the J segment 6 bases; nucleotides outside the gene matches: 2. In germline, CDR1 is MNHEY, CDR2 SVGEGT.

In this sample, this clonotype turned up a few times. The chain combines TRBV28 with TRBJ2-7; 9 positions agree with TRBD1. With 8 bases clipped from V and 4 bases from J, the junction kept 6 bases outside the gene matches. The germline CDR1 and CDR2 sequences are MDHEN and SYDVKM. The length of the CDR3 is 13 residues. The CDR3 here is CASGGQGLYEQYF. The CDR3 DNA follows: TGTGCCAGCGGAGGACAGGGGTTATACGAGCAGTACTTC.

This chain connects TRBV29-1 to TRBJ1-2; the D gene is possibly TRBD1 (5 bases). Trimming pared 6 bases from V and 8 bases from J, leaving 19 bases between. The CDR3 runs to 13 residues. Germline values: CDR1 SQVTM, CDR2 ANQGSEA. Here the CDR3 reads CSVRGTVPSGYTF. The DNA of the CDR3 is TGCAGCGTGCGCGGGACCGTACCATCAGGCTACACCTTC.

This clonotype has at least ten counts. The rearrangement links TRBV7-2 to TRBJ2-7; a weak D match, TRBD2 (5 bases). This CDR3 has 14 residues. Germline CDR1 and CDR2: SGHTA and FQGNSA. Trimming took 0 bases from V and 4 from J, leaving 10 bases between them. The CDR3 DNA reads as TGTGCCAGCAGCTTAGCGCTACGGGATTACGAGCAGTACTTC. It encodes CASSLALRDYEQYF.

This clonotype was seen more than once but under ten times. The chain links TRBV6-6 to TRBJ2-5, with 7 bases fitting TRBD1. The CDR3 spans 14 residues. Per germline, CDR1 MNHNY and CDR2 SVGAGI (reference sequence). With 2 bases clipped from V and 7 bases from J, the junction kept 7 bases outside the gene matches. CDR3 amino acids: CASSYDRVGTTQYF. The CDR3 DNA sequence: TGTGCCAGCAGTTACGACAGGGTGGGCACGACCCAGTACTTC.

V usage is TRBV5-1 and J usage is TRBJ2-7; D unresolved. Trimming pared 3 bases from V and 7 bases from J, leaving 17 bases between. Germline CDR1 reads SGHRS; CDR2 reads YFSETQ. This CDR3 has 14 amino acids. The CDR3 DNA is TGCGCCAGCAGCTCGTCCTTGACCCGCCGGGAGCAGTACTTC. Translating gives CASSSSLTRREQYF.

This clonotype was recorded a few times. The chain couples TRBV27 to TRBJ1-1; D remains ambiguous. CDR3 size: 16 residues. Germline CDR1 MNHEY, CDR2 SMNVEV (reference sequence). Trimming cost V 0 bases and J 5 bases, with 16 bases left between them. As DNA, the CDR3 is TGTGCCAGCAGTTTATCGGGCAATATCTGGGCGACTGAAGCTTTCTTT. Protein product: CASSLSGNIWATEAFF.

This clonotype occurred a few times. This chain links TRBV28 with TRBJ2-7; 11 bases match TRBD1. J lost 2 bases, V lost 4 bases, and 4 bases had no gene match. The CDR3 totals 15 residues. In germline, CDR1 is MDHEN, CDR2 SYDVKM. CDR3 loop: CASSSQGQGAYEQYF. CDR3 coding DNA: TGTGCCAGCAGTTCTCAGGGACAGGGGGCCTACGAGCAGTACTTC. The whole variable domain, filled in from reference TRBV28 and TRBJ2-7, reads DVKVTQSSRYLVKRTGEKVFLECVQDMDHENMFWYRQDPGLGLRLIYFSYDVKMKEKGDIPEGYSVSREKKERFSLILESASTNQTSMYLCASSSQGQGAYEQYFGPGTRLTVT.

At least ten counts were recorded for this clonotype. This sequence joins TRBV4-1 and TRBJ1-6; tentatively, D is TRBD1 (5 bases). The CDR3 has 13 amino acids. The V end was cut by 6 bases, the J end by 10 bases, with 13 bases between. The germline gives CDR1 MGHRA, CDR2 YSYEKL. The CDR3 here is CASRPSRDSPLHF. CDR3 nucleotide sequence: TGCGCCAGCAGGCCGAGCAGGGACTCACCCCTCCACTTT.

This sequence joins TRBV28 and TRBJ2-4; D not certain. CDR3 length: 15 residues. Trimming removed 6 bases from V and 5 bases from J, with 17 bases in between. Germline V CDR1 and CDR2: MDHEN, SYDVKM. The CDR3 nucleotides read TGTGCCAGCAGAAAGACCATATCTCCTGAAAACATTCAGTACTTC. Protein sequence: CASRKTISPENIQYF.

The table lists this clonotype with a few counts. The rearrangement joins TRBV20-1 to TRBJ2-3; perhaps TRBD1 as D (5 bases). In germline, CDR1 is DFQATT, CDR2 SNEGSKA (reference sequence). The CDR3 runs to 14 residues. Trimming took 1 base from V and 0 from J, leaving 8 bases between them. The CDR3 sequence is CSARAPGSTDTQYF. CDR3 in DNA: TGCAGTGCTAGAGCCCCAGGGAGCACAGATACGCAGTATTTT.

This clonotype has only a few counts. CDR3 protein: CASSENSIYNEQFF. The CDR3 coding sequence is TGCGCCAGCAGCGAAAATTCCATATACAATGAGCAGTTCTTC. The V gene is TRBV5-1, the J gene TRBJ2-1; D remains unclear. V lost 4 bases and J 4 bases, leaving 12 bases between the germline ends. Germline V gene lookup returns CDR1 SGHRS and CDR2 YFSETQ. CDR3 length: 14 amino acids.

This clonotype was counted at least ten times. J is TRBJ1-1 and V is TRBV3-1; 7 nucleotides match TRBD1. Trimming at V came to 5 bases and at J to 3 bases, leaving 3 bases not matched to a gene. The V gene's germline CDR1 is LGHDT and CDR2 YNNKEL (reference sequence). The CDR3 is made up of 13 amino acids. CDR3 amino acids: CASSKGGHTEAFF. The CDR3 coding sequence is TGTGCCAGCAGCAAAGGGGGCCACACTGAAGCTTTCTTT.

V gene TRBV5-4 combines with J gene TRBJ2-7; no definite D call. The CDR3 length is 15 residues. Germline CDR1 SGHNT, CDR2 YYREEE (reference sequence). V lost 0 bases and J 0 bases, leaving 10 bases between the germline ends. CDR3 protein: CASSLDLRSSYEQYF. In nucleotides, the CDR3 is TGTGCCAGCAGCTTGGACCTCAGGAGCTCCTACGAGCAGTACTTC.

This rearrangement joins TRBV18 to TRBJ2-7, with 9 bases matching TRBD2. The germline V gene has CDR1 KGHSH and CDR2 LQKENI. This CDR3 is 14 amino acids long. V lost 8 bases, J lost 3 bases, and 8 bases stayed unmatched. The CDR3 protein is CASGRREGIYEQYF. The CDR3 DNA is TGTGCCAGCGGAAGGCGGGAGGGGATCTACGAGCAGTACTTC.

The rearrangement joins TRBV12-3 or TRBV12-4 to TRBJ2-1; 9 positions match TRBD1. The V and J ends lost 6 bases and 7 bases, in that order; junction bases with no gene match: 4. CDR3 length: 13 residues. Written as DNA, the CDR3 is TGTGCCAGCAGCTCCGACAGGGGGAATGAGCAGTTCTTC. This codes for CASSSDRGNEQFF.

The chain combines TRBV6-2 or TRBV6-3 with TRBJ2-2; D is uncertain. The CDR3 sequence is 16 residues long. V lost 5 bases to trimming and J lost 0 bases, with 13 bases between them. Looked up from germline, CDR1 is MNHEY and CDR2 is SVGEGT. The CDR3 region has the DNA TGTGCCAGCAGTCCCTGGGTACTGGCGAACACCGGGGAGCTGTTTTTT. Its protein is CASSPWVLANTGELFF.

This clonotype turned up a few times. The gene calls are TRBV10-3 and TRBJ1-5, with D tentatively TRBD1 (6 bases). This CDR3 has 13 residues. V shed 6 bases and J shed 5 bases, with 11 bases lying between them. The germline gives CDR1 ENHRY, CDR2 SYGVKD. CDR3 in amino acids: CAISHRADQPQHF. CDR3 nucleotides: TGTGCCATCAGCCACAGGGCGGATCAGCCCCAGCATTTT.